The 19 T cell receptor beta chains in this list originate from one sample, sequenced in a study of blood T cell repertoires in COVID-19. TCRdb's copy holds only in-frame clones and misses some; the assay was immunoSEQ multiplex PCR. The profile covers some 460,000 clones, with approximately 90% appearing a single time and 4.3% taken by the ten largest. The sample was peripheral blood. These receptors were taken from a young woman with acute or convalescent COVID-19.

The V and J genes are TRBV30 and TRBJ1-2, with 12 bases matching TRBD1. V was pared by 1 base and J by 6 bases, with 6 bases of the junction left unmatched. Germline assignment: CDR1 GTSNPN and CDR2 SVGIG (reference sequence). The CDR3 runs to 15 residues. The CDR3, as DNA: TGTGCCTGGAGTGGGGACAGGGGGCAAACCAATGGCTACACCTTC. It codes for CAWSGDRGQTNGYTF.

This clone was counted ten times or more. This rearrangement joins TRBV4-2 to TRBJ1-2; no clear D gene. The germline V gene encodes CDR1 LGHNA and CDR2 YNFKEQ. This CDR3 is built from 13 residues. The V end lost 0 bases, the J end lost 6 bases, and 8 bases lay between the germline ends. CDR3 DNA: TGTGCCAGCAGCCAAGACGTTCGGGATGGCTACACCTTC. This translates into CASSQDVRDGYTF.

This chain connects TRBV5-4 to TRBJ2-7, with a possible D match to TRBD2 (5 bases). The V gene's germline CDR1 is SGHNT and CDR2 YYREEE (reference sequence). The CDR3 covers 17 residues. Trimming removed 4 bases at V and 0 bases at J, with 20 bases between. CDR3 residues: CASSTDHGLRSSYEQYF. The CDR3 DNA sequence: TGTGCCAGCAGCACCGACCACGGACTCCGCAGCTCCTACGAGCAGTACTTC.

The gene calls are TRBV27 and TRBJ1-1; no definite D call. Trimming shortened V by 5 bases and J by 8 bases, and 12 bases separated the two germline ends. Germline CDR1 is MNHEY and CDR2 is SMNVEV (reference sequence). The CDR3 is made up of 12 amino acids. CDR3 sequence (DNA): TGTGCCAGCAGTCCCCCAGGTCGGGAAGCTTTCTTT. Translated: CASSPPGREAFF.

The CDR3 DNA reads as TGTGCCAGCCGGGACAGTGTGGACATTCAGTACTTC. Protein sequence: CASRDSVDIQYF. The chain employs TRBV28 and TRBJ2-4; 7 nucleotides align to TRBD1. The V and J ends lost 8 bases and 8 bases, in that order; junction bases with no gene match: 6. The CDR3 is 12 amino acids. CDR1 is MDHEN and CDR2 is SYDVKM in the germline V gene.

The chain carries TRBV24-1 and TRBJ2-3, with D possibly matching TRBD2 (6 bases). CDR1 is KGHDR, CDR2 SFDVKD, per germline. This CDR3 region has 12 residues. With 7 bases removed from V and 2 bases from J, the gap between germline ends came to 6 bases. The CDR3 loop reads CATRGLTDTQYF. CDR3 sequence (DNA): TGTGCCACCAGGGGACTCACAGATACGCAGTATTTT.

The CDR3 region has the DNA TGCAGCGCCCAAGCGGTTATAGGAACTGAAGCTTTCTTT. It is translated as CSAQAVIGTEAFF. This chain uses TRBV29-1 with TRBJ1-1; no clear D gene. The CDR3 loop spans 13 amino acids. V was trimmed by 7 bases and J by 5 bases, leaving 17 bases between them. The germline V gene has CDR1 SQVTM and CDR2 ANQGSEA. Together with reference TRBV29-1 and TRBJ1-1, the CDR3 gives the full variable domain: SAVISQKPSRDICQRGTSLTIQCQVDSQVTMMFWYRQQPGQSLTLIATANQGSEATYESGFVIDKFPISRPNLTFSTLTVSNMSPEDSSIYLCSAQAVIGTEAFFGQGTRLTVV.

This clone appeared a single time. V and J are TRBV11-1 and TRBJ2-1, with unresolved D. This CDR3 spans 14 amino acids. Trimming pared 1 base from V and 10 bases from J, leaving 14 bases between. The germline V gene has CDR1 SGHAT and CDR2 FQDESV (reference sequence). The CDR3 bases are TGTGCCAGCAGCTTAGGGTTTACTCATCTAGAGCAGTTCTTC. Translating gives CASSLGFTHLEQFF.

The chain recombines TRBV5-1 with TRBJ1-6, with TRBD1 matching over 7 bases. V was pared by 4 bases and J by 7 bases, with 5 bases of the junction left unmatched. The CDR3 sequence is 14 residues long. Germline CDR1 SGHRS, CDR2 YFSETQ. The CDR3 protein is CASSPGTENSPLHF. CDR3 nucleotide sequence: TGCGCCAGCAGCCCGGGGACAGAGAATTCACCCCTCCACTTT.

CDR3 in DNA: TGTGCCAGCAGCTTGGGACAGCTGAACACTGAAGCTTTCTTT. This codes for CASSLGQLNTEAFF. This chain connects TRBV3-1 (or the pseudogene TRBV3-2) to TRBJ1-1, with 7 positions matching TRBD1. The CDR3 runs 14 residues. The germline CDR1 and CDR2 sequences are LGHDT and YNNKEL (reference sequence). Trimming removed 5 bases from V and 0 bases from J; junction bases left unmatched: 3.

This clone was counted a few times. Different DNA sequences within this sample yield the same CDR3. The rearrangement links TRBV7-9 to TRBJ1-1; D gene unclear. CDR1 and CDR2 from the germline V gene are SEHNR and FQNEAQ (reference sequence). V was pared by 3 bases and J by 0 bases, with 8 bases between. This CDR3 is built from 14 residues. The CDR3 region has the DNA TGTGCCAGCAGCTTGTCGTCTGTGAACACTGAAGCTTTCTTT. Protein sequence: CASSLSSVNTEAFF.

This chain links TRBV5-1 with TRBJ1-6; no definite D call. V was cut by 1 base and J by 7 bases, with 9 bases left in between. Germline V CDR1 and CDR2: SGHRS, YFSETQ. The CDR3 covers 14 residues. CDR3 residues: CASSLLGDNSPLHF. DNA of the CDR3: TGCGCCAGCAGCTTGTTGGGAGACAATTCACCCCTCCACTTT.

This chain connects TRBV7-7 to TRBJ2-1, with TRBD2 identical over 12 bases. V dropped 5 bases and J dropped 6; count of bases not matched to a gene: 5. The germline CDR1 and CDR2 sequences are SSHAT and FNYEAQ (reference sequence). This CDR3 comprises 15 residues. The CDR3 nucleotides are TGTGCCAGCAGCAAGACTAGCGGGGGCATCAATGAGCAGTTCTTC. It translates to CASSKTSGGINEQFF.

The chain uses TRBV19 and TRBJ2-1, with 10 bases matching TRBD2. Germline V gene data show CDR1 as LNHDA and CDR2 as SQIVND (reference sequence). The V and J ends lost 5 bases and 4 bases, in that order; junction bases with no gene match: 5. The CDR3 length is 15 residues. The CDR3 spells CASSLTSGDYNEQFF. The DNA of the CDR3 is TGTGCCAGTAGTCTCACTAGCGGGGATTACAATGAGCAGTTCTTC.

V usage is TRBV6-5 and J usage is TRBJ2-3, with 7 bases that match TRBD2. The CDR3 spans 16 residues. With 3 bases clipped from V and 5 bases from J, the junction kept 11 bases outside the gene matches. The germline V gene encodes CDR1 MNHEY and CDR2 SVGAGI. The CDR3 DNA sequence: TGTGCCAGCAGTTATTCCAGCGGGGTTCTCGTAGATACGCAGTATTTT. It encodes CASSYSSGVLVDTQYF.

The V and J genes are TRBV5-1 and TRBJ2-2; D is perhaps TRBD2 (5 bases). Trimming left V 2 bases short and J 1 base short, with 9 bases between. Germline-derived CDR1 and CDR2 are SGHRS and YFSETQ. This CDR3 comprises 15 residues. In nucleotides, the CDR3 is TGCGCCAGCAGCTTAGGACTCAGGAACACCGGGGAGCTGTTTTTT. The encoded protein is CASSLGLRNTGELFF.

The rearrangement links TRBV6-6 to TRBJ1-2, with D possibly being TRBD1 (6 bases). This CDR3 has 15 amino acids. V lost 7 bases, J lost 2 bases, and 17 bases lay in between. Germline V gene sequence: CDR1 MNHNY, CDR2 SVGAGI (reference sequence). CDR3 DNA: TGTGCCAGCAATCAAGCCGTTCAGGGGAACTATGGCTACACCTTC. It is translated as CASNQAVQGNYGYTF.

The CDR3 nucleotides read TGTGCCAGCAGCCTTTCGGGATCCTCCTACGAGCAGTACTTC. This translates into CASSLSGSSYEQYF. The rearrangement links TRBV3-1 (or the pseudogene TRBV3-2) to TRBJ2-7; tentatively, D is TRBD2 (5 bases). The CDR3 has 14 residues. Per germline, CDR1 LGHDT and CDR2 YNNKEL (reference sequence). The germline V and J ends were trimmed by 4 bases and 0 bases, with 10 bases remaining between them.

The chain carries TRBV6-6 and TRBJ2-3; no clear D gene. There are 15 residues in the CDR3. CDR1 is MNHNY and CDR2 is SVGAGI in the germline V gene (reference sequence). V was shortened by 0 bases and J by 0 bases, with 7 bases between the two germline ends. CDR3 in amino acids: CASSYSAASTDTQYF. CDR3 nucleotide sequence: TGTGCCAGCAGTTACTCGGCTGCAAGCACAGATACGCAGTATTTT.